These T cell receptor beta chains were read from a single sample in a study of shared T cell receptors in the human thymus. Sequenced by immunoSEQ multiplex PCR; TCRdb stores in-frame clones only, minus some. The table includes hundreds of thousands of clones, 80% to 90% detected once. The same sample was also used in a study of human thymus T cells.

The sequenced sample consisted of thymocytes. Every receptor here comes from a boy younger than two with a congenital heart defect. Both conserved end residues are part of each CDR3. The order of the fields is V gene, J gene, clone size, CDR3 protein. Part of the rows lack a size; the others show once, few, many or a class for expanded clones.

v_call: TRBV28; j_call: TRBJ1-5; clone_size: NA; cdr3_aa: CASSLQGPRGGNQPQHF
v_call: TRBV6-5; j_call: TRBJ2-2; clone_size: NA; cdr3_aa: CASRPSALTGELFF
v_call: TRBV27; j_call: TRBJ2-5; clone_size: once; cdr3_aa: CASRRARVETQYF
v_call: TRBV30; j_call: TRBJ2-1; clone_size: NA; cdr3_aa: CAWSVRREGLYNEQFF
v_call: TRBV28; j_call: TRBJ2-7; clone_size: NA; cdr3_aa: CASSLDRGFFPYEQYF
v_call: TRBV6-5; j_call: TRBJ2-7; clone_size: NA; cdr3_aa: CASSYVSGQGSYEQYF
v_call: TRBV18; j_call: TRBJ2-3; clone_size: few; cdr3_aa: CASSPAVHSPSGRTDTQYF
v_call: TRBV27; j_call: TRBJ2-1; clone_size: NA; cdr3_aa: CASSIPLAGEKTNEQFF
v_call: TRBV27; j_call: TRBJ2-7; clone_size: NA; cdr3_aa: CASSLSGQAGYEQYF
v_call: TRBV27; j_call: TRBJ1-3; clone_size: NA; cdr3_aa: CASSLGPNLCQGSGNTIYF
v_call: TRBV5-6; j_call: TRBJ2-3; clone_size: NA; cdr3_aa: CASTLRQGPPDTQYF
v_call: TRBV5-8; j_call: TRBJ1-2; clone_size: once; cdr3_aa: CASSRDCRTNYGYTF
v_call: TRBV7-9; j_call: TRBJ2-5; clone_size: NA; cdr3_aa: CASSTISGGGETQYF
v_call: TRBV5-5; j_call: TRBJ2-1; clone_size: once; cdr3_aa: CASSFLAQNSYNEQFF
v_call: TRBV5-1; j_call: TRBJ2-7; clone_size: once; cdr3_aa: CAGSRGGGPDEQYF
v_call: TRBV28; j_call: TRBJ1-1; clone_size: NA; cdr3_aa: CASSFFPRQERGFEAFF
v_call: TRBV19; j_call: NA; clone_size: few; cdr3_aa: CATKNRGMNEQYF
v_call: TRBV7-7; j_call: TRBJ2-5; clone_size: NA; cdr3_aa: CASSSGDGGEQETQYF
v_call: TRBV19; j_call: TRBJ2-3; clone_size: NA; cdr3_aa: CASSTGTSGSVDTQYF
v_call: TRBV5-8; j_call: TRBJ2-4; clone_size: NA; cdr3_aa: CASSFGGQGEAKNIQYF
v_call: TRBV5-4; j_call: TRBJ1-6; clone_size: once; cdr3_aa: CASSLGSGFNSPLHF
v_call: TRBV30; j_call: TRBJ1-1; clone_size: NA; cdr3_aa: CASGQGGTEAFF